This T cell receptor (beta chain) stems from a study of post-analysis software for immune sequencing data. Comments on this clonotype: The target antigen is unknown.

Whole-study results and caveats: Relative to controls, patients had a few TRBV segments at higher frequency, with TRBV5-6, TRBV5-1 and TRBV20-1 among these.

This CDR3 is built from 13 residues. V dropped 5 bases and J dropped 5; count of bases not matched to a gene: 3. Germline CDR1 is SNHLY and CDR2 is FYNNEI. Unique molecular identifiers were present in the TCR beta cDNA libraries. TCRdb recomputed calls from the PCR reads with MiXCR, one row per CDR3 protein. The sample lists around 190,000 distinct CDR3 sequences; 29% were seen once. This clonotype was sampled from a girl aged 2 to 17 with multiple sclerosis. The gene calls are TRBV2 and TRBJ1-2; 9 positions match TRBD1. The specimen sequenced was blood. CDR3 loop: CASSRQGEYGYTF. As DNA, the CDR3 is TGTGCCAGCAGTCGACAGGGGGAATATGGCTACACCTTC.